This TCR beta chain stems from a study of breast tumors, draining lymph nodes, adjacent tissues. MiXCR, applied by TCRdb to the multiplex PCR reads, yields one record per CDR3 protein. The profile shows about 230,000 distinct CDR3 sequences, 32% of them singletons. This clonotype was seen at least ten times. Its antigen is undetermined. The V and J ends lost 3 bases and 7 bases respectively, with 13 bases between them. Per germline, CDR1 SGHAT and CDR2 FQNNGV. This CDR3 contains 14 residues. Study results and caveats: Compared with basal-like, luminal-like tumors shared significantly more repertoire with nontumor tissue. The data were judged consistent with most tumor T cells coming from lymph node and expanding in tumor.

The lymph nodes were axillary draining lymph nodes from breast cancer patients. The chain is built from TRBV11-2 and TRBJ2-1, with D perhaps matching TRBD1 (6 bases). Sequenced: axillary lymph node tissue. The sequence was obtained from a female donor with breast cancer. Some clones in this sample may be carry-over from other donors' samples. CDR3 residues: CASSFSDRTNEQFF. The CDR3 DNA reads as TGTGCCAGCAGCTTCTCCGACAGGACAAATGAGCAGTTCTTC.